The entry that follows covers one T cell receptor (beta chain) sequence. No cognate antigen has been identified for it. Base qualities are not at hand, and no much larger clone is one base apart. The library relied on 5' RACE. The sequencer was an Illumina HiSeq 2500. A second 7 to 11 cycle PCR used a sample-barcoded 5' primer and a J-beta primer mix. A unique molecular identifier was introduced onto each TCR beta cDNA molecule by a template-switch 5' adaptor carrying 12 random nucleotides. Each sample yielded at least 2.5 million CDR3-containing paired-end reads. The Mint cDNA synthesis kit, primed by a TRBC-specific oligonucleotide, was used to synthesize first-strand cDNA from all RNA. All cDNA was treated with uracil-DNA glycosylase and then went through a first 18-cycle PCR with the universal primers M1SS and BC2_uni_R. On the study's bioinformatics: For normalization, 1 million high-quality reads were randomly selected from each sample, with every read carrying a distinct molecular identifier. Instead of being binned into consensus sequences, reads with shared molecular identifiers were discarded. MiTCR, set to a Q25 quality threshold and the strictest error-elimination algorithm, was used for CDR3 identification, clonotype clustering and error correction. A nonparametric unseen species model with Euler transformation was used to estimate lower-bound total TCR beta diversity. TCRdb handled the public reads itself, with Q25 trimming in fastp and clone calling in MiXCR, and kept productive beta chains. Every CDR3 protein is listed once, alongside the most common genes and DNA of its rows. The authors' filters were not applied to this entry. The sample records roughly 1,500,000 distinct CDR3 sequences, around 42% of which are singletons. 7% to 9.5% of the sample is held by the ten biggest clonotypes.

These data originate in a study of blood T cells in healthy people across ages (dated by TCRdb to the mid-2010s). Study-level background: Template switching captured roughly one uniquely barcoded TCR beta cDNA molecule per two T cells in model experiments. To track age-related changes in TCR beta repertoire diversity, the study relied on deep sequencing normalized with unique cDNA molecular identifiers. The donors were divided into four age groups: young (average around 15 years), middle-aged (approximately 39), aged (approximately 62) and long-lived (around 87). For two donors (one aged 18 to 29 and one aged 80 or older), the study analyzed two additional independent replicas of 1 million unique cDNA reads from the same blood draw. Donors of different ages were randomly distributed across sequencing lanes to avoid experimental bias.

According to the germline V gene, CDR1 reads MNHEY and CDR2 reads SVGAGI. The CDR3 covers 13 residues, taking in both the cysteine and the phenylalanine. Here the CDR3 DNA is all that survives: 39 bases in frame from base 1. At the junction V is shortened by 5 bases and J by 5 bases, with 12 bases in between. What the research found in general, with its limitations: The long-lived group showed more naive CD4+ T cells, fewer expanded clones and increased TCR diversity than the aged group, suggesting age selection. There was a strong correlation between observed TCR beta diversity and the percentage of naive T cells measured by flow cytometry. Donor CMV infection status was unknown, potentially confounding age-related changes in expanded clonotypes. Observed TCR beta diversity per million T cells fell roughly linearly with age, and a significant reduction was already apparent by age about 38. Conclusive comparison of naive and antigen-experienced compartments was prevented by the profiling of bulk unsorted PBMCs. Estimates of total diversity based on one million sequenced T cells were considered lower bounds and underestimates.

Systemically healthy Caucasian individuals from Russia, over 30 in total and aged roughly 6 to 100 years, were included as donors. Each donor gave roughly 9.5 milliliters of peripheral blood, collected into EDTA-treated Vacutainer tubes. Ficoll-Paque density-gradient centrifugation was used to isolate PBMCs, with at least 6.5 million per sample. Trizol reagent was used to extract total RNA from the PBMCs, yielding at least 5.5 micrograms per sample. For every donor, an aliquot of PBMCs went through flow cytometry to measure the percentages of naive CD45RAhigh/CD27high T cells. Material for sequencing was blood. The V and J genes are TRBV6-5 and TRBJ1-2, with the D gene call left open. The receptor's source is a woman under 30 in good health. The CDR3 protein sequence reads: CASSTGLRYGYTF. The DNA sequence reads TGTGCCAGCAGTACGGGCCTTCGGTATGGCTACACCTTC.